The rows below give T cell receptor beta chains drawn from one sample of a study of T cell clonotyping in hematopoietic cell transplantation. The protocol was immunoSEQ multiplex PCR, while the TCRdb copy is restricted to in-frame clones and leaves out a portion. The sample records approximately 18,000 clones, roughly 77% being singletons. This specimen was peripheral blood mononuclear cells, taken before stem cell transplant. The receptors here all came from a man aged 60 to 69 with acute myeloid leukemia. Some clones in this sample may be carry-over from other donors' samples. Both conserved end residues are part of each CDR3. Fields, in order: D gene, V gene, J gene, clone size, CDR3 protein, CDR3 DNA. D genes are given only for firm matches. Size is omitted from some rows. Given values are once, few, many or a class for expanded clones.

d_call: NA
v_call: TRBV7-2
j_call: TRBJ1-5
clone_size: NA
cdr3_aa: CASSLNGGGNQPQHF
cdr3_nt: TGTGCCAGCAGCTTAAACGGGGGCGGGAATCAGCCCCAGCATTTT

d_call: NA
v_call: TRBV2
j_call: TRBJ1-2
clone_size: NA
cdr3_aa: CASRAHMGAGDYTF
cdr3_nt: TGTGCCAGCAGGGCCCATATGGGGGCCGGTGACTACACCTTC

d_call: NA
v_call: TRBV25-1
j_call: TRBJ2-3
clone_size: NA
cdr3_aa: CATVWDTQYF
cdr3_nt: TGTGCCACCGTGTGGGATACGCAGTATTTT

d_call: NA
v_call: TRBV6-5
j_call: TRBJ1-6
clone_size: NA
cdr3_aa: CASSYLQDSPLHF
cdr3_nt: TGTGCCAGCAGTTACCTACAGGATTCACCCCTCCACTTT

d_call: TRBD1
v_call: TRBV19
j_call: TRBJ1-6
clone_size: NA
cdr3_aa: CASSISRGGRSYNSPLHF
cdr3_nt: TGTGCCAGTAGTATAAGCAGGGGGGGACGCTCCTATAATTCACCCCTCCACTTT

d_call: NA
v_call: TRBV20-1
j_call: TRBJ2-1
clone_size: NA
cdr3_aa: CSAIPYNEQFF
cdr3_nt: TGCAGTGCTATACCGTACAATGAGCAGTTCTTC

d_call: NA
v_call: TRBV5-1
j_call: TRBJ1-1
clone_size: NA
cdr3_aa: CASSNGWVNTEAFF
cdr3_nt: TGCGCCAGCAGCAATGGTTGGGTGAACACTGAAGCTTTCTTT

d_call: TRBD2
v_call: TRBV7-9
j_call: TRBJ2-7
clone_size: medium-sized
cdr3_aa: CASSLDSGGVHEQYF
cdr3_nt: TGTGCCAGCAGCTTAGACAGCGGGGGGGTCCACGAGCAGTACTTC

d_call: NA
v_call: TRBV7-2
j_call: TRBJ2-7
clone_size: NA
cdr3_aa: CASSQKARGQAYF
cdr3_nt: TGTGCCAGCAGCCAAAAGGCCCGTGGGCAGGCCTACTTC

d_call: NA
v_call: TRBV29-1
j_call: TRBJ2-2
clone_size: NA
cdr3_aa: CSAFLALTGELFF
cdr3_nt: TGCAGCGCCTTTTTAGCTCTCACCGGGGAGCTGTTTTTT

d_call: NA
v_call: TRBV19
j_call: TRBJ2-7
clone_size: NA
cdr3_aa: CASSSTGVYEQYF
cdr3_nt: TGTGCCAGTAGTTCGACGGGTGTCTACGAGCAGTACTTC

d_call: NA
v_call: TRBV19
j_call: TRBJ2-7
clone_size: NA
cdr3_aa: CASSLRTFLSFGEQYF
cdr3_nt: TGTGCCAGTAGTCTACGGACTTTCCTCTCATTTGGCGAGCAGTACTTC

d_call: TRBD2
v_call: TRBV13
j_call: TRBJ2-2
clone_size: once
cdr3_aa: CASSSRTSGGLNAGELFF
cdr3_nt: TGTGCCAGCAGCTCACGGACTAGCGGGGGGTTGAACGCCGGGGAGCTGTTTTTT

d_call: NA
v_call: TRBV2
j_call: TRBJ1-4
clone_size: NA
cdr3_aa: CASSAVTTNEKLFF
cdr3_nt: TGTGCCAGCAGTGCTGTAACAACTAATGAAAAACTGTTTTTT

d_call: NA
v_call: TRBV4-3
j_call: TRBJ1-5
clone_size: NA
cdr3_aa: CASSQDMGQPQHF
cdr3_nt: TGCGCCAGCAGCCAAGATATGGGGCAGCCCCAGCATTTT

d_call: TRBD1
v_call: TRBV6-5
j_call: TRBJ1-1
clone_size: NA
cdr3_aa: CASSTTGRYTEAFF
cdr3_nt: TGTGCCAGCAGTACGACAGGGAGGTACACTGAAGCTTTCTTT

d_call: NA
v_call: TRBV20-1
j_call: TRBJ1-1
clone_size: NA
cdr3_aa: CSARGRGEAFF
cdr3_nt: TGCAGTGCTAGAGGAAGAGGTGAAGCTTTCTTT

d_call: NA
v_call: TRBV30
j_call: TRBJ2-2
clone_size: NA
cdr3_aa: CAWNLGTTGELFF
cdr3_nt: TGTGCCTGGAATTTGGGTACGACCGGGGAGCTGTTTTTT

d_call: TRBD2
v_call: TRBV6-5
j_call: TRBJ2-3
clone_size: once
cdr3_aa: CASRPGLGSTDTQYF
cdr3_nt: TGTGCCAGCAGACCCGGACTAGGAAGCACAGATACGCAGTATTTT

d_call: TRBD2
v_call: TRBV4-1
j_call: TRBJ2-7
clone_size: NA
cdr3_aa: CASSQVAGAYEQYF
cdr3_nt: TGCGCCAGCAGCCAAGTTGCGGGAGCCTACGAGCAGTACTTC

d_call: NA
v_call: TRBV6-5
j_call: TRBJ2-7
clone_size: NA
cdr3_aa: CASSNTASYEQYF
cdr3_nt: TGTGCCAGCAGTAACACGGCCTCCTACGAGCAGTACTTC

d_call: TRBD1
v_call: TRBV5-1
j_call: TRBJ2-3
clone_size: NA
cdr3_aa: CASSLTGGSTDTQYF
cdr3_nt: TGCGCCAGCAGCTTGACAGGGGGGTCGACAGATACGCAGTATTTT

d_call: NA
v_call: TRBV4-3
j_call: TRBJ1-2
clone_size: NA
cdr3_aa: CASSQEIQRNYGYTF
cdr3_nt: TGCGCCAGCAGCCAAGAAATTCAGAGAAACTATGGCTACACCTTC

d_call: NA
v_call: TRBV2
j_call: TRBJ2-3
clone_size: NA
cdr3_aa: CASRSGLGKDTQYF
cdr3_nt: TGTGCCAGCAGGTCAGGACTGGGAAAAGATACGCAGTATTTT

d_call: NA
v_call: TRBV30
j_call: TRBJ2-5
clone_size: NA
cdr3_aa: CAWSVGGETQYF
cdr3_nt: TGTGCCTGGAGTGTAGGAGGGGAGACCCAGTACTTC

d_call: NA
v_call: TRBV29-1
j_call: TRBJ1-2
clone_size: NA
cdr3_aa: CSGNGGDGYTF
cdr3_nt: TGCAGCGGCAACGGTGGCGACGGCTACACCTTC

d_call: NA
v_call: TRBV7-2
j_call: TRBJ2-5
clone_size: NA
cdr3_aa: CASSLDRETQYF
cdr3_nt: TGTGCCAGCAGCTTAGACCGGGAGACCCAGTACTTC

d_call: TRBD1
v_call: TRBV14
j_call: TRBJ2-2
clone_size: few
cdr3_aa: CASRDGTGINGELFF
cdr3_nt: TGTGCCAGCAGGGACGGGACAGGGATCAACGGGGAGCTGTTTTTT

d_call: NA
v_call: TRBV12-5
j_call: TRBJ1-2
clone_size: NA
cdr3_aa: CASGTTGQGPRSYGYTF
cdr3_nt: TGTGCTAGTGGTACTACCGGGCAGGGCCCCAGAAGCTATGGCTACACCTTC

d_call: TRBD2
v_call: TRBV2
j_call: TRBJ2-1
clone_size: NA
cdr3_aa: CAGFRGGLDEQFF
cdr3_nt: TGTGCCGGTTTCCGGGGGGGACTCGATGAGCAGTTCTTC

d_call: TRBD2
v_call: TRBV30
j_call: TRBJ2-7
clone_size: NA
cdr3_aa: CAWETGLAGEQYF
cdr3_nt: TGTGCCTGGGAAACGGGACTAGCTGGCGAGCAGTACTTC

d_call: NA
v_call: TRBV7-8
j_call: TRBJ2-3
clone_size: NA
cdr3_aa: CASSLVGASTDTQYF
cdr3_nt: TGTGCCAGCAGCTTAGTGGGGGCTAGCACAGATACGCAGTATTTT

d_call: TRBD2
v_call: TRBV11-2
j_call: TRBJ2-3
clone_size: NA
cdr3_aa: CASSSPAGGSSHTQYF
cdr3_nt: TGTGCCAGCAGCTCCCCAGCGGGGGGATCTTCGCATACGCAGTATTTT

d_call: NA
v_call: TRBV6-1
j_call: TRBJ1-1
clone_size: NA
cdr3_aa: CASSEVLGVTEAFF
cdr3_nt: TGTGCCAGCAGTGAAGTGTTAGGGGTGACTGAAGCTTTCTTT

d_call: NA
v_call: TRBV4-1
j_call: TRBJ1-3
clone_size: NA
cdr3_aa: CASSQSRGSGNTIYF
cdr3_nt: TGCGCCAGCAGCCAATCTAGGGGCTCTGGAAACACCATATATTTT

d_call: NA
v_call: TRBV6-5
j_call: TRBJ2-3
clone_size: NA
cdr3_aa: CASSYSPTSTDTQYF
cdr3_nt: TGTGCCAGCAGTTACTCGCCAACTAGCACAGATACGCAGTATTTT

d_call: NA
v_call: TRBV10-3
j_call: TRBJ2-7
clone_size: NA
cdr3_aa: CAISSARGEQYF
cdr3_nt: TGTGCCATCAGCTCCGCAAGGGGCGAGCAGTACTTC

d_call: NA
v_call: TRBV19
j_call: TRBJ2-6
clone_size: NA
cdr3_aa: CASRGNGANVLTF
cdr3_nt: TGTGCCAGTAGGGGCAATGGGGCCAACGTCCTGACTTTC

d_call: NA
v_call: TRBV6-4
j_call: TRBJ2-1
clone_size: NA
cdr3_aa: CASSALGGNLNEQFF
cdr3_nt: TGTGCCAGCAGTGCCCTAGGAGGGAATCTCAATGAGCAGTTCTTC

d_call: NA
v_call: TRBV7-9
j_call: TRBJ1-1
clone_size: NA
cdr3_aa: CASSQGRVNTEAFF
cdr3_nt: TGTGCCAGCAGCCAGGGCAGAGTGAACACTGAAGCTTTCTTT

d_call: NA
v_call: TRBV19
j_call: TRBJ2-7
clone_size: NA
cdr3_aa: CASSQRGYEQYF
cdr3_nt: TGTGCCAGTAGCCAAAGGGGCTACGAGCAGTACTTC

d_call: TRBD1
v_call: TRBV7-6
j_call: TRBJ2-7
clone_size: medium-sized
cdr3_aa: CASSLAGTGISYEQYF
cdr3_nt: TGTGCCAGCAGCTTAGCAGGGACAGGGATAAGCTACGAGCAGTACTTC

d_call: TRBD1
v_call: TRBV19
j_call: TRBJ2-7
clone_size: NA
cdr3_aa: CASSTGTAPYEQYF
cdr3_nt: TGTGCCAGTAGTACCGGGACAGCGCCCTACGAGCAGTACTTC

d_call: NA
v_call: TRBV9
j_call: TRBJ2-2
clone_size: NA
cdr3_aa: CASSVYWANTGELFF
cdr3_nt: TGTGCCAGCAGCGTTTACTGGGCGAACACCGGGGAGCTGTTTTTT

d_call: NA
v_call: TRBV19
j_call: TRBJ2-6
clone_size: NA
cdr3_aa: CASQRTDSSGANVLTF
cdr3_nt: TGTGCCAGTCAGAGGACGGATAGCTCTGGGGCCAACGTCCTGACTTTC

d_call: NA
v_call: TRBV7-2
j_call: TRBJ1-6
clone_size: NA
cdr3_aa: CASRRTDNSPLHF
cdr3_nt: TGTGCCAGCAGACGGACAGATAATTCACCCCTCCACTTT

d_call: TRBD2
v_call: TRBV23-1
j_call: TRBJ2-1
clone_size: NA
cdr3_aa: CASSPIGLAGGSSYNEQFF
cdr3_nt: TGCGCCAGCAGTCCTATTGGACTAGCGGGGGGAAGCTCCTACAATGAGCAGTTCTTC

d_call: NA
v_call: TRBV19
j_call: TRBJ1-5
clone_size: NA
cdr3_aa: CASSISGNQPQHF
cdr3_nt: TGTGCCAGTAGTATATCGGGGAATCAGCCCCAGCATTTT

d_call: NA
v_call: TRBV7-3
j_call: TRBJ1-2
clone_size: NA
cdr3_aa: CASSPPTGGYTF
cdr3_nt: TGTGCCAGCAGCCCGCCGACTGGGGGCTACACCTTC

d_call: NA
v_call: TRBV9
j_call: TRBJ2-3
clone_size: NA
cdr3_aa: CASSPKGASADTQYF
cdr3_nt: TGTGCCAGCAGCCCCAAGGGGGCTAGCGCAGATACGCAGTATTTT